The clone carrying this TCR beta chain was counted between two and nine times. Its antigen is unknown. Germline V CDR1 and CDR2: SGHNT, YENEEA. CDR3 length equals 15 residues. The V end was cut by 2 bases, the J end by 4 bases, with 15 bases between. These data belong to a study of blood T cells in healthy people across ages. Study-level information: Capturing about one barcoded beta molecule per two T cells was achieved by template switching. Findings and limits, study-wide: No conclusive comparison of naive versus antigen-experienced cells was possible with unsorted PBMCs. Higher diversity and more naive CD4+ cells were features of long-lived donors, compared to aged donors.

It was with a sample-barcoded 5' primer and a J-beta primer mix that a second PCR of about 6 to 12 cycles was run. TCRdb reprocessed the 5' RACE reads with MiXCR, giving one entry per CDR3 protein. This sample has about 1.6 million distinct CDR3 sequences, with 34% found just once. It was approximately 10 milliliters of peripheral blood that were drawn from each donor. Sequencing was performed on blood. V gene TRBV11-3 combines with J gene TRBJ2-7, with D unresolved. The origin of this receptor is a woman under 40 in good health. The CDR3 region is CASSLPDKGPYEQYF. CDR3 nucleotides: TGTGCCAGCAGCTTACCTGACAAAGGACCTTACGAGCAGTACTTC.